The next 5 T cell receptor beta chains were all read from a single sample in a study of T cell responses to AZD1222 COVID-19 vaccine. The repertoire was sequenced with immunoSEQ multiplex PCR; TCRdb's copy has only in-frame clones and lacks some. In the table there are about 120,000 clones, 90% of which are singletons. The sequences come from peripheral blood, collected on day 0 of MenACWY control vaccination. The receptors were gathered from an adult in good health.

This chain uses TRBV29-1 with TRBJ1-2; tentatively, D is TRBD1 (6 bases). The CDR3 has 11 amino acids. The germline V gene encodes CDR1 SQVTM and CDR2 ANQGSEA. The V end lost 7 bases, the J end lost 8 bases, and 14 bases lay between the germline ends. CDR3 sequence reads: CSGSDSLGYTF. The CDR3 nucleotides read TGCAGCGGGTCGGACAGCCTGGGCTACACCTTC.

This rearrangement joins TRBV23-1 to TRBJ2-7; TRBD1 or TRBD2 may be the D gene (5 bases each). TRBV23-1 is sorted into the ORF group, with uncertain function. The length of the CDR3 is 14 residues. The V and J ends lost 6 bases and 4 bases respectively, with 16 bases between them. In DNA, the CDR3 is TGCGCCAGCAGCCTCGGGCAGGGAGTGTACGAGCAGTACTTC. It encodes CASSLGQGVYEQYF.

The chain uses TRBV24-1 and TRBJ2-3, with TRBD2 matching over 7 bases. The ends lost 3 bases at V and 1 base at J; junction bases unmatched: 9. Germline V lookup: CDR1 KGHDR, CDR2 SFDVKD. This CDR3 is 17 amino acids long. This chain's CDR3 is CATSDPRGGKGTDTQYF. In nucleotides, the CDR3 is TGTGCCACCAGTGATCCCCGGGGAGGGAAGGGCACAGATACGCAGTATTTT.

The V gene is TRBV5-1, the J gene TRBJ2-1; 7 positions agree with TRBD2. Germline V gene sequence: CDR1 SGHRS, CDR2 YFSETQ. The CDR3 is 19 residues long. V lost 1 base and J lost 3; bases outside the gene matches: 16. In DNA form, the CDR3 reads TGCGCCAGCAGCTTGATTCGGCGTCGGGCGGGAGTTTTCTACAATGAGCAGTTCTTC. Its translation: CASSLIRRRAGVFYNEQFF.

This chain links TRBV5-4 with TRBJ1-1; D is unclear. The germline gives CDR1 SGHNT, CDR2 YYREEE (reference sequence). Trimming cost V 0 bases and J 1 base, with 4 bases left between them. The CDR3 totals 13 residues. CDR3 DNA: TGTGCCAGCAGCTTGGAGGGGAACACTGAAGCTTTCTTT. Protein product: CASSLEGNTEAFF. The variable domain in full, completed from reference TRBV5-4 and TRBJ1-1, reads ETGVTQSPTHLIKTRGQQVTLRCSSQSGHNTVSWYQQALGQGPQFIFQYYREEENGRGNFPPRFSGLQFPNYSSELNVNALELDDSALYLCASSLEGNTEAFFGQGTRLTVV.